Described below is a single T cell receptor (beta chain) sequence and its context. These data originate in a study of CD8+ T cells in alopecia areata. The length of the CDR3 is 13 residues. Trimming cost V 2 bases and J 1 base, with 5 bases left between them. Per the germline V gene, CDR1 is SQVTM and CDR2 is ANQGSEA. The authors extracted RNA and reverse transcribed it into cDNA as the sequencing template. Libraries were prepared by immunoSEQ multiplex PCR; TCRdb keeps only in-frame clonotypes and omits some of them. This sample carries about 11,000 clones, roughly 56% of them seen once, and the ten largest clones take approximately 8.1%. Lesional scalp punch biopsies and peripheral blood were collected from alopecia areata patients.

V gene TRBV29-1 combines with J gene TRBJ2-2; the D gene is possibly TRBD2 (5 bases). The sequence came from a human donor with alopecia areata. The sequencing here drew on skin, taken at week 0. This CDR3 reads CSVERENTGELFF. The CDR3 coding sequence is TGCAGCGTTGAACGGGAGAACACCGGGGAGCTGTTTTTT.